This T cell receptor (beta chain) was identified in a study of vaccination effects on CD4 cells after COVID-19. Study-wide background: Post-vaccine specimens were collected at a median of 72 days following the second dose. Researchers reported culturing over 1.5 million PBMC in each well, adding around 10 IU/ml IL-2 and roughly 10 ug/ml peptides.

Study conclusions and caveats: Researchers report that only 1 of 255 vaccine-induced clones in healthy vaccinees cross-reacted with common cold coronaviruses.

The authors isolated CD4+ T cells after nine to eleven days of culture. Each participant was administered two doses of either the BNT162b2 or the mRNA-1273 vaccine. No vaccinee had earlier SARS-CoV-2 infection, and nucleocapsid antibodies were negative. As regards this clone: What it recognizes is unknown.

There are 14 residues in the CDR3. Germline trimming cut 5 bases from V and 4 bases from J; bases unmatched to any gene: 4. The germline V gene encodes CDR1 MNHNY and CDR2 SVGAGI (reference sequence). Assay: immunoSEQ multiplex PCR; the TCRdb copy retains only in-frame clones and omits some. The profile shows 50,000 to 70,000 clones, over 75% of them singletons. The rearrangement uses TRBV6-6 and TRBJ2-1; 8 nucleotides align to TRBD2. Here the sequenced sample was CD4+ T cells from PBMCs cultured without peptide, taken after COVID-19 vaccination. This receptor was taken from a human donor who received a COVID-19 vaccine. As DNA, the CDR3 is TGTGCCAGCAGTAAGCGGGGGAAGTACAATGAGCAGTTCTTC. It encodes CASSKRGKYNEQFF.